This is a list of T cell receptor beta chains from one sample in a study of OX40 agonist ivuxolimab in advanced cancers. Measured with immunoSEQ multiplex PCR; TCRdb has only the in-frame clones, and not every one. The sample yields 40,000 to 55,000 clones, around 90% seen once. The sequences come from CD4+ or CD8+ T cells sorted from blood, collected in a trial of the OX40 agonist ivuxolimab. The receptors originated from an adult with an advanced solid tumor such as melanoma, head and neck, liver or kidney cancer. Both conserved end residues are part of each CDR3. D genes are given only for firm matches. Expanded clones are given a class, and other clones once, few, many or no size at all.

D gene,clone size,J gene,V gene,CDR3 DNA,CDR3 protein
TRBD1,-,TRBJ2-3,TRBV27,TGTGCCAGCAGTTCCATCCGGGACAGGGGGCGCGCAGATACGCAGTATTTT,CASSSIRDRGRADTQYF
TRBD1,-,TRBJ1-1,TRBV13,TGTGCCAGCAGCTCCCGGGGGACAGGGAACACTGAAGCTTTCTTT,CASSSRGTGNTEAFF
-,-,TRBJ1-5,TRBV10-3,TGTGCCATCAGTGAGTCAGGACATTTTAGCAATCAGCCCCAGCATTTT,CAISESGHFSNQPQHF
-,once,TRBJ2-4,TRBV7-8,TGTGCCAGCAGCTTACCAGGCGACATTCAGTACTTC,CASSLPGDIQYF
-,many,TRBJ1-1,TRBV29-1,TGCAGCGTTGAGATTGGGGCTTTCTTT,CSVEIGAFF
-,-,TRBJ1-5,TRBV19,TGTGCCAGTAGTACATCCCCAGGGGCCCAGCCCCAGCATTTT,CASSTSPGAQPQHF
TRBD2,-,TRBJ2-1,TRBV2,TGTGCCAGCAGGGAGGGACTAGCGGTCTACAATGAGCAGTTCTTC,CASREGLAVYNEQFF
-,-,TRBJ1-2,TRBV27,TGTGCCAGCAGGAGCGACAGATCCTATGGCTACACCTTC,CASRSDRSYGYTF
TRBD1,-,TRBJ1-1,TRBV18,TGTGCCAGCTCACTAGGGACAGTGAACACTGAAGCTTTCTTT,CASSLGTVNTEAFF
-,-,TRBJ2-1,TRBV27,TGTGCCAGCAGTTTATCGAAGGGGAGCTCCTACAATGAGCAGTTCTTC,CASSLSKGSSYNEQFF
TRBD2,-,TRBJ2-5,TRBV28,TGTGCCAGCAGTCTACGACTAGCGGGAGTAGGGGGGGAGACCCAGTACTTC,CASSLRLAGVGGETQYF
TRBD1,few,TRBJ1-1,TRBV7-3,TGTGCCAGCAGCAGTCATCCGGGACAGGGAGCTTTCTTT,CASSSHPGQGAFF
-,-,TRBJ2-1,TRBV7-3,TGTGCCAGCAGCTTACGGGGTTCGGGCTACAATGAGCAGTTCTTC,CASSLRGSGYNEQFF
TRBD1,-,TRBJ1-2,TRBV5-1,TGCGCCAGCAGCCTCAGTCCCGGGACAGGGGCGGACTATGGCTACACCTTC,CASSLSPGTGADYGYTF
-,-,TRBJ2-7,TRBV11-1,TGTGCCAGCAGCTCTCAACCGGGGACCTACGAGCAGTACTTC,CASSSQPGTYEQYF
TRBD1,-,TRBJ2-7,TRBV6-5,TGTGCCAGCAGTTGGACAGGTACCTACGAGCAGTACTTC,CASSWTGTYEQYF
TRBD1,-,TRBJ2-7,TRBV4-1,TGCGCCAGCAGCCAAGGGACAGGGCTTACCTACGAGCAGTACTTC,CASSQGTGLTYEQYF
-,once,TRBJ1-5,TRBV19,TGTGCCAGTAGTATAGATTTAGAAAGGGTAGAACAGCCCCAGCATTTT,CASSIDLERVEQPQHF
TRBD1,-,TRBJ1-1,TRBV4-1,TGCGCCAGCAGCCGTGGACAGGGGAACACTGAAGCTTTCTTT,CASSRGQGNTEAFF
-,few,TRBJ2-7,TRBV6-1,TGTGCCAGCAGTGAAGCAGGAACTGGAACATACGAGCAGTACTTC,CASSEAGTGTYEQYF
-,once,TRBJ1-3,TRBV6-5,TGTGCCAGCAGACGCCAGGGAGGCTCTGGGAACACCATATATTTT,CASRRQGGSGNTIYF
TRBD1,-,TRBJ2-5,TRBV23-1,TGCGCCAGCAGTCCAACAGGGGAAGGAGAGACCCAGTACTTC,CASSPTGEGETQYF
-,-,TRBJ1-2,TRBV6-6,TGTGCCAGCAGTTGGGGGTCAGGGGCACCCTATGGCTACACCTTC,CASSWGSGAPYGYTF
TRBD2,-,TRBJ2-7,TRBV7-2,TGTGCCAGCAGCTTCAGACTAGCGGGAGGTGGTGAGCAGTACTTC,CASSFRLAGGGEQYF
-,-,TRBJ2-1,TRBV27,TGTGCCAGCAGTCAGGAGCGACCCTACAATGAGCAGTTCTTC,CASSQERPYNEQFF
TRBD2,-,TRBJ2-1,TRBV6-5,TGTGCCAGCAGTCAGGGACTAGCGGGGCCCAATGAGCAGTTCTTC,CASSQGLAGPNEQFF
-,-,TRBJ1-4,TRBV7-9,TGTGCCAGCAGCTTAACCAGGGACCCTAATGAAAAACTGTTTTTT,CASSLTRDPNEKLFF
TRBD1,-,TRBJ1-1,TRBV5-6,TGTGCCAGCAGCGAAACAGGGGGGAACACTGAAGCTTTCTTT,CASSETGGNTEAFF
-,-,TRBJ2-7,TRBV19,TGTGCCAGTAGCCCAGACAGTTACGAGCAGTACTTC,CASSPDSYEQYF
-,-,TRBJ2-7,TRBV5-1,TGCGCCAGCAGCTTGGTTGACGATAAGGACGGGCAGTACTTC,CASSLVDDKDGQYF
-,-,TRBJ2-7,TRBV28,TGTGCCAGCAATACACCAGGGCACTACGAGCAGTACTTC,CASNTPGHYEQYF
-,-,TRBJ2-1,TRBV7-9,TGTGCCAGCAGCTCTCGGAATGAGCAGTTCTTC,CASSSRNEQFF
TRBD2,-,TRBJ2-3,TRBV29-1,TGCAGCGTTGAATTAGGACTAGCAACATACGGGACTGATACGCAGTATTTT,CSVELGLATYGTDTQYF
-,-,TRBJ1-5,TRBV5-6,TGTGCCAGCAGCTCCGGGAACGCTTATCAGCCCCAGCATTTT,CASSSGNAYQPQHF
TRBD1,-,TRBJ2-5,TRBV30,TGTGCCTGGAGTGCGGGACAGCACCAAGAGACCCAGTACTTC,CAWSAGQHQETQYF
-,-,TRBJ1-1,TRBV29-1,TGCAGCGCGGTGGCGGGTACCGCTGAAGCTTTCTTT,CSAVAGTAEAFF
TRBD2,-,TRBJ2-1,TRBV11-3,TGTGCCAGCAGCCCCGCCGGGGGGGGGTTTAGGTACAATGAGCAGTTCTTC,CASSPAGGGFRYNEQFF
-,-,TRBJ2-3,TRBV7-8,TGTGCCAGCAGCTCCCAGGGGTCTAGCACAGATACGCAGTATTTT,CASSSQGSSTDTQYF
-,once,TRBJ1-1,TRBV15,TGTGCCACCAGCAGAGATTTGGAACAAGGCACTGAAGCTTTCTTT,CATSRDLEQGTEAFF
TRBD2,-,TRBJ2-5,TRBV5-1,TGCGCCAGCAGCCCCTTAGCGGGAAACCAAGAGACCCAGTACTTC,CASSPLAGNQETQYF
TRBD2,-,TRBJ2-7,TRBV9,TGTGCCAGCAGCGTGGCTAGCGGGCCATACGAGCAGTACTTC,CASSVASGPYEQYF
TRBD2,-,TRBJ2-1,TRBV25-1,TGTGCCAGCAGTGAGAGCGGGAGTCAAAATGAGCAGTTCTTC,CASSESGSQNEQFF
-,-,TRBJ1-1,TRBV4-1,TGCGCCAGCAGCCCCGATAACCGTATATTTGAAGCTTTCTTT,CASSPDNRIFEAFF
-,-,TRBJ1-3,TRBV19,TGTGCCAGCGCTTGGGGAAGCTCTGGAAACACCATATATTTT,CASAWGSSGNTIYF
-,-,TRBJ2-1,TRBV4-1,TGCGCCAGCAGCCTCCGGACTCTACTCTACAATGAGCAGTTCTTC,CASSLRTLLYNEQFF
-,few,TRBJ1-1,TRBV7-9,TGTGCCAGCAGCTTGTCGTCGTTGGGGACTGAAGCTTTCTTT,CASSLSSLGTEAFF
-,-,TRBJ2-3,TRBV5-1,TGCGCCAGCAGCTTGGTGGAGCCCACAGATACGCAGTATTTT,CASSLVEPTDTQYF
TRBD1,-,TRBJ2-6,TRBV11-2,TGTGCCAGCAGCACCGGGACAGGGGGCTTCACTGGGGCCAACGTCCTGACTTTC,CASSTGTGGFTGANVLTF
TRBD2,-,TRBJ2-1,TRBV4-3,TGCGCCAGCAGCCAAGTAGCTCTAGCGGGAGGATTTGATGAGCAGTTCTTC,CASSQVALAGGFDEQFF
-,-,TRBJ2-5,TRBV5-6,TGTGCCAGCAGCATGGGGTATAAGGAGACCCAGTACTTC,CASSMGYKETQYF
-,-,TRBJ2-4,TRBV19,TGTGCCAGTAGTATAGATCTTGGGGTAGCCAAAAACATTCAGTACTTC,CASSIDLGVAKNIQYF
TRBD2,-,TRBJ2-7,TRBV30,TGTGCCTGGAGAGATGTGGGAGGGAACCCCTACGAGCAGTACTTC,CAWRDVGGNPYEQYF
-,few,TRBJ2-7,TRBV6-1,TGTGCCAGCAGTGAAGTGCATCTTTACGAGCAGTACTTC,CASSEVHLYEQYF